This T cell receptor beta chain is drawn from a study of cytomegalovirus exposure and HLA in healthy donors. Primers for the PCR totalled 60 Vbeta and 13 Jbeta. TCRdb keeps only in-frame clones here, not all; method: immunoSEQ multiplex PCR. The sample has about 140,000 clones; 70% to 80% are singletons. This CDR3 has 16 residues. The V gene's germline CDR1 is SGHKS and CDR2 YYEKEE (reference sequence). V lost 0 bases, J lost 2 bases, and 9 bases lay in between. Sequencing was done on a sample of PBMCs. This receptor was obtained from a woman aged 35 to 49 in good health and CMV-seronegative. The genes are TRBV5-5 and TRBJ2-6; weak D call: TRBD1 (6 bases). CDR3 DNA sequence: TGTGCCAGCAGCTTGGCCGGACAGCCTGGGGCCAACGTCCTGACTTTC. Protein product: CASSLAGQPGANVLTF. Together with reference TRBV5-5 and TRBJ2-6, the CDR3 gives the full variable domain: DAGVTQSPTHLIKTRGQQVTLRCSPISGHKSVSWYQQVLGQGPQFIFQYYEKEERGRGNFPDRFSARQFPNYSSELNVNALLLGDSALYLCASSLAGQPGANVLTFGAGSRLTVL.